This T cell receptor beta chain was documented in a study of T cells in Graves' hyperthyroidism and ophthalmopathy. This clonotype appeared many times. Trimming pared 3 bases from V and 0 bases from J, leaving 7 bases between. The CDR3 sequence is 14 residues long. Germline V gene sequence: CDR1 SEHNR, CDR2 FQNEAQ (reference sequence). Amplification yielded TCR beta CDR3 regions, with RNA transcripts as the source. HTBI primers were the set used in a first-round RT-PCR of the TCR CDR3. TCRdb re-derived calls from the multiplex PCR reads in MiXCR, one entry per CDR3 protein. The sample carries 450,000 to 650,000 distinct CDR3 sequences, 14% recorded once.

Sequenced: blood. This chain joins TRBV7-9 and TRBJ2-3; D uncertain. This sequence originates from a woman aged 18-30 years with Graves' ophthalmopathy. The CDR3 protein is CASSFTLSTDTQYF. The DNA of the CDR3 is TGTGCCAGCAGCTTTACACTTAGCACAGATACGCAGTATTTT.